This T cell receptor beta chain derives from a study of blood T cell repertoires in COVID-19. Measured with immunoSEQ multiplex PCR; TCRdb has only the in-frame clones, and not every one. The sample includes over 45,000 clones, 82% seen only once; the top ten take more than 7.5%. This CDR3 contains 18 residues. The junction had 10 bases not matched to a gene; V was cut back by 0 bases and J by 0 bases. The germline V gene has CDR1 SGHDT and CDR2 YYEEEE. The receptor was isolated from a woman aged 80 or older with acute or convalescent COVID-19. J is TRBJ2-3 and V is TRBV5-6; 7 bases agree with TRBD1. The specimen sequenced was peripheral blood. The CDR3 DNA reads TGTGCCAGCAGCTTGGGCATCCATTCAGGGGGTAGCACAGATACGCAGTATTTT. Translating gives CASSLGIHSGGSTDTQYF.